Listed below are T cell receptor beta chains from one sample, sequenced in a study of T cell changes during pregnancy in multiple sclerosis. Measured with immunoSEQ multiplex PCR; TCRdb has only the in-frame clones, and not every one. This table has tens of thousands of clones, around 92% appearing once. This sample comprised peripheral blood, obtained in the first trimester of pregnancy. These receptors all stem from a female donor with multiple sclerosis, enrolled in a pregnancy study. The CDR3 runs from the conserved cysteine through the conserved F or W. A D gene is named only where the DNA matches it firmly. Size is omitted from some rows. Given values are once, few, many or a class for expanded clones.

d_gene	v_gene	abundance	j_gene	CDR3aa	CDR3nt
TRBD1	TRBV15	.	TRBJ1-2	CATSRDRQGRDYGYTF	TGTGCCACCAGCAGAGATCGACAGGGGCGAGACTATGGCTACACCTTC
TRBD1	TRBV15	.	TRBJ1-2	CATSRVGQAYGYTF	TGTGCCACCAGCAGAGTCGGACAGGCCTATGGCTACACCTTC
TRBD2	TRBV6-4	medium-sized	TRBJ2-1	CASSELAGGPNEQFF	TGTGCCAGCAGTGAACTAGCGGGGGGGCCAAATGAGCAGTTCTTC
.	TRBV6-5	.	TRBJ2-5	CASSPPGVQETQYF	TGTGCCAGCAGTCCACCCGGGGTTCAAGAGACCCAGTACTTC
TRBD1	TRBV7-6	.	TRBJ2-1	CASSPRGTGLSSYNEQFF	TGTGCCAGCAGCCCAAGAGGGACAGGACTAAGCTCCTACAATGAGCAGTTCTTC
TRBD1	TRBV19	.	TRBJ2-3	CASMRQGADTQYF	TGTGCCAGTATGCGCCAGGGGGCAGATACGCAGTATTTT
TRBD2	TRBV7-2	.	TRBJ2-2	CATPRTSGAGELFF	TGTGCCACCCCAAGGACTAGCGGGGCCGGGGAGCTGTTTTTT
.	TRBV7-2	.	TRBJ1-1	CASSLGGIYEAFF	TGTGCCAGCAGCTTGGGGGGAATCTATGAAGCTTTCTTT
TRBD1	TRBV4-1	.	TRBJ2-7	CASSQEGQGAREQYF	TGCGCCAGCAGCCAAGAGGGTCAGGGGGCGCGAGAGCAGTACTTC
.	TRBV11-2	.	TRBJ2-3	CASSLGLRGSDTQYF	TGTGCCAGCAGCTTAGGACTCAGGGGCTCAGATACGCAGTATTTT
TRBD2	TRBV4-2	.	TRBJ2-3	CASSQWTSSEIDTQYF	TGTGCCAGCAGCCAATGGACTAGTAGTGAGATAGATACGCAGTATTTT